This TCR beta chain stems from a study of shared clonotypes between healthy human individuals. Naive CD8 cells lacked CD45RO, underwent positive selection for CCR7 and left out terminally differentiated effector memory CD45RA+ cells. All donors qualified as healthy HIV-negative adults and had experienced no recent acute infections or vaccinations. All participating donors were Caucasian adults from Nashville, Tennessee. Germline V gene lookup returns CDR1 MGHRA and CDR2 YSYEKL. The CDR3 spans 15 residues. V was clipped by 4 bases and J by 8 bases; unmatched bases: 4. Study conclusions and caveats: Clonotypes shared by all four donors outscored non-shared clonotypes in generation probability.

Per the study methods: Junction-only immunoSEQ data arrived without quality scores, meaning filtering differed. The protocol was immunoSEQ multiplex PCR, while the TCRdb copy is restricted to in-frame clones and leaves out a portion. D and trimming come from the DNA, and the V and J calls and clone size come from that table. Of approximately 600,000 clones in the sample, roughly 95% were seen once. In regard to this clone: What it recognizes is unknown.

The chain employs TRBV4-1 and TRBJ2-1, with 14 bases lining up with TRBD2. The sample consisted of naive CD8+ T cells sorted from blood. This receptor was obtained from a woman in her 30s in good health. The CDR3 sequence: CASSPGTSGSYEQFF. The CDR3 DNA reads TGCGCCAGCAGCCCCGGGACTAGCGGGAGTTATGAGCAGTTCTTC.